The sequence of this TCR beta chain was determined in a study of T cell changes during pregnancy in multiple sclerosis. Only in-frame clones appear in the TCRdb table, and some are missing; sequencing was by immunoSEQ multiplex PCR. The table lists tens of thousands of clones, about 88% of them singletons. Per the germline V gene, CDR1 is SGHRS and CDR2 is YFSETQ. The J segment lost 0 bases and the V segment lost 2 bases, leaving 4 bases of the junction unmatched. The CDR3 is made up of 17 amino acids. Material: peripheral blood, obtained in the first trimester of pregnancy. The receptor was derived from a female donor in good health, enrolled as a control in a pregnancy study. J is TRBJ2-1 and V is TRBV5-1, with 11 bases lining up with TRBD2. CDR3 protein: CASSFLAGGPSYNEQFF. DNA of the CDR3: TGCGCCAGCAGCTTCTTAGCGGGAGGGCCCTCCTACAATGAGCAGTTCTTC.